The 24 T cell receptor beta chains below were found in one sample sequenced in a study of T cell changes during pregnancy in multiple sclerosis. Sequenced by immunoSEQ multiplex PCR; TCRdb stores in-frame clones only, minus some. Here the sample spans around 34,000 clones, around 89% being singletons. The sequenced sample was CD4+ T cells from peripheral blood mononuclear cells, obtained in the second trimester of pregnancy. The source is a female donor with multiple sclerosis, enrolled in a pregnancy study.

The chain carries TRBV6-1 and TRBJ2-1, with a possible D match to TRBD2 (5 bases). The CDR3 runs to 13 residues. From germline, CDR1 is MNHNS and CDR2 SASEGT. Trimming removed 8 bases at V and 8 bases at J, with 16 bases between. CDR3 sequence reads: CASGLRVVDEQFF. The CDR3 DNA follows: TGTGCCAGCGGACTCCGGGTAGTCGATGAGCAGTTCTTC.

The J gene is TRBJ2-7, the V gene TRBV30; D remains unclear. V shed 4 bases and J shed 0 bases, with 7 bases lying between them. The CDR3 consists of 12 residues. Germline V gene lookup returns CDR1 GTSNPN and CDR2 SVGIG (reference sequence). The CDR3 here is CAWKRHSYEQYF. The DNA for the CDR3 is TGTGCCTGGAAAAGACACTCCTACGAGCAGTACTTC.

This chain joins TRBV27 and TRBJ1-2; tentatively, D is TRBD1 (5 bases). V was pared by 5 bases and J by 7 bases, with 8 bases between. The CDR3 is 11 residues long. Germline CDR1 is MNHEY and CDR2 is SMNVEV (reference sequence). CDR3 nucleotides: TGTGCCAGCAGTCAGGGTTTTGGCTACACCTTC. Translating it yields CASSQGFGYTF.

J is TRBJ2-2 and V is TRBV5-1; D possibly corresponds to TRBD2 (5 bases). This CDR3 spans 15 amino acids. The V end was cut by 2 bases, the J end by 3 bases, with 11 bases between. Germline CDR1 SGHRS, CDR2 YFSETQ. The chain's CDR3 is CASSFSGPDTGELFF. The DNA for the CDR3 is TGCGCCAGCAGCTTCAGCGGTCCGGACACCGGGGAGCTGTTTTTT.

J is TRBJ2-1 and V is TRBV9; 14 positions agree with TRBD2. The CDR3 is made up of 16 amino acids. V was pared by 0 bases and J by 5 bases, with 1 base of the junction left unmatched. The germline gives CDR1 SGDLS, CDR2 YYNGEE. CDR3 sequence (DNA): TGTGCCAGCAGCGTAGTGGGACTAGCGGGAGACAATGAGCAGTTCTTC. It translates to CASSVVGLAGDNEQFF.

The count of this clone is one. The rearrangement uses TRBV28 and TRBJ2-7; 14 positions agree with TRBD2. There are 15 residues in the CDR3. CDR1 and CDR2 from the germline V gene are MDHEN and SYDVKM. V shed 5 bases and J 5 bases; nucleotides not matched to a gene: 5. CDR3: CASSIGTSGRNEQYF. DNA of the CDR3: TGTGCCAGCAGTATCGGGACTAGCGGGAGAAACGAGCAGTACTTC.

The chain combines TRBV4-2 with TRBJ2-1, with 9 bases matching TRBD1. The V and J ends lost 4 bases and 8 bases, in that order; junction bases with no gene match: 9. This CDR3 contains 15 residues. Germline-derived CDR1 and CDR2 are LGHNA and YNFKEQ. This chain's CDR3 is CASSLPGQGGDEQFF. The CDR3, as DNA: TGTGCCAGCAGCCTACCGGGACAGGGTGGGGATGAGCAGTTCTTC.

The V and J genes are TRBV5-1 and TRBJ2-1, with TRBD2 matching 10 bases. Trimming removed 4 bases from V and 8 bases from J; junction bases left unmatched: 9. There are 15 residues in the CDR3. The germline gives CDR1 SGHRS, CDR2 YFSETQ. The CDR3 protein is CASSRLAGARDEQFF. The CDR3 DNA reads as TGCGCCAGCAGCCGTCTAGCGGGAGCACGCGATGAGCAGTTCTTC.

V and J are TRBV7-9 and TRBJ2-5, with a tentative D call TRBD2 (6 bases). CDR3 size: 14 residues. The V end was cut by 5 bases, the J end by 3 bases, with 13 bases between. Germline V gene sequence: CDR1 SEHNR, CDR2 FQNEAQ (reference sequence). DNA for the CDR3: TGTGCCAGCAGCCGGGCGGAGGGGAAAGAGACCCAGTACTTC. Amino acid sequence: CASSRAEGKETQYF.

The V gene is TRBV27, the J gene TRBJ2-5; TRBD1 matches at 9 bases. The CDR3 spans 15 residues. Germline lookup yields CDR1 MNHEY and CDR2 SMNVEV (reference sequence). The trim removed 4 bases at V and 4 bases at J, leaving 7 bases unmatched. In DNA form, the CDR3 reads TGTGCCAGCAGTTGGACAGGGGCAGTCCTAGAGACCCAGTACTTC. Its protein is CASSWTGAVLETQYF.

The V call is TRBV6-5, the J call TRBJ2-3, with 7 bases matching TRBD1. Looked up from germline, CDR1 is MNHEY and CDR2 is SVGAGI. V lost 2 bases, J lost 3 bases, and 5 bases stayed unmatched. The CDR3 length is 15 residues. CDR3 residues: CASSYAGGRTDTQYF. CDR3 in DNA: TGTGCCAGCAGTTACGCAGGGGGTCGAACAGATACGCAGTATTTT.

The chain combines TRBV9 with TRBJ2-2; TRBD1 aligns across 7 bases. This CDR3 has 16 residues. From germline, CDR1 is SGDLS and CDR2 YYNGEE. V lost 2 bases, J lost 7 bases, and 11 bases stayed unmatched. The CDR3 coding sequence is TGTGCCAGCAGCGTCTCCGGGACAGCAATTGGCGGGGAGCTGTTTTTT. Translated, it gives CASSVSGTAIGGELFF.

This sequence joins TRBV6-1 and TRBJ1-3; no firm D call. The CDR3 runs to 13 residues. Germline loops: CDR1 MNHNS, CDR2 SASEGT. Trimming pared 6 bases from V and 0 bases from J, leaving 6 bases between. The CDR3 DNA follows: TGTGCCAGCAGGGGCTCCTCTGGAAACACCATATATTTT. Translating gives CASRGSSGNTIYF.

The chain uses TRBV9 and TRBJ2-1; 8 bases are a match to TRBD2. CDR3 length: 14 residues. Germline-derived CDR1 and CDR2 are SGDLS and YYNGEE. Trimming took 3 bases from V and 2 from J; bases not matched to a gene: 1. The CDR3 DNA sequence: TGTGCCAGCAGCGAGGGACTAGCCTACAATGAGCAGTTCTTC. The encoded protein is CASSEGLAYNEQFF.

Regarding this clone: One end of the junction varies from germline; a read error may be responsible. The chain couples TRBV7-7 to TRBJ2-5, with 7 bases identical to TRBD2. From germline, CDR1 is SSHAT and CDR2 FNYEAQ (reference sequence). The CDR3 consists of 16 residues. CDR3 region: CASSLGSSSGQETQYF. CDR3 sequence (DNA): TGTGCTAGCAGCTTAGGGTCTTCTAGCGGCCAAGAGACCCAGTACTTC.

V and J are TRBV18 and TRBJ2-1; 10 bases line up with TRBD1. Germline V lookup: CDR1 KGHSH, CDR2 LQKENI. The CDR3 runs 14 residues. Trimming at V came to 8 bases and at J to 8 bases, leaving 9 bases not matched to a gene. The CDR3 DNA reads as TGTGCCAGCACTCCGGGACAGGGGATCCATGAGCAGTTCTTC. Its translation is CASTPGQGIHEQFF.

The chain is built from TRBV7-8 and TRBJ1-2; possible D gene TRBD1, 6 bases. V was cut by 1 base and J by 7 bases, with 13 bases left in between. Germline V CDR1 and CDR2: SGHVS, FQNEAQ. CDR3 length: 14 residues. CDR3 DNA: TGTGCCAGCAGCTTAGACCAGGGGCGTAGTGGCTACACCTTC. This encodes CASSLDQGRSGYTF.

The chain joins TRBV27 to TRBJ1-4, with D unclear. Germline CDR1 is MNHEY and CDR2 is SMNVEV (reference sequence). V lost 6 bases, J lost 2 bases, and 10 bases lay in between. There are 14 residues in the CDR3. In DNA, the CDR3 is TGTGCCAGCAGACTGGCGGGGACTAATGAAAAACTGTTTTTT. The encoded protein is CASRLAGTNEKLFF.

This clone showed up just a few times. J is TRBJ1-2 and V is TRBV7-2; tentative D call: TRBD1 (6 bases). Germline-derived CDR1 and CDR2 are SGHTA and FQGNSA. The CDR3 is 13 amino acids. V lost 5 bases, J lost 4 bases, and 11 bases lay in between. The CDR3 DNA sequence: TGTGCCAGCAGCGGACGCAGGGGCTATGGCTACACCTTC. Amino acid sequence: CASSGRRGYGYTF. Variable domain in full (rest from reference TRBV7-2 and TRBJ1-2): GAGVSQSPSNKVTEKGKDVELRCDPISGHTALYWYRQSLGQGLEFLIYFQGNSAPDKSGLPSDRFSAERTGGSVSTLTIQRTQQEDSAVYLCASSGRRGYGYTFGSGTRLTVV.

The V and J genes are TRBV27 and TRBJ2-1; 7 bases map to TRBD2. The V and J ends lost 1 base and 1 base, in that order; junction bases with no gene match: 7. Germline CDR1 reads MNHEY; CDR2 reads SMNVEV (reference sequence). The CDR3 is 17 residues long. The CDR3, as DNA: TGTGCCAGCAGTTTATGGGGGGGAGGTACATCCTACAATGAGCAGTTCTTC. Translation gives CASSLWGGGTSYNEQFF.

The genes are TRBV14 and TRBJ2-3; maybe TRBD2 (6 bases). V dropped 0 bases and J dropped 10 bases, with 14 bases sitting between them. The CDR3 runs to 14 residues. Germline V gene sequence: CDR1 SGHDN, CDR2 FVKESK. CDR3 amino acids: CASSQESGRDSQYF. CDR3 nucleotides: TGTGCCAGCAGCCAAGAAAGTGGGCGGGACTCGCAGTATTTT.

Only one count was recorded for this clone. The chain is built from TRBV7-2 and TRBJ2-7; D uncertain. Trimming removed 0 bases at V and 6 bases at J, with 15 bases between. Per germline, CDR1 SGHTA and CDR2 FQGNSA. The CDR3 is made up of 15 amino acids. As DNA, the CDR3 is TGTGCCAGCAGCTTAGCTAGAACGGTGTCGCGCGAGCAGTACTTC. Encoded protein: CASSLARTVSREQYF.

The chain couples TRBV5-6 to TRBJ2-7; D perhaps matches TRBD1 (6 bases). The length of the CDR3 is 11 residues. The germline V gene encodes CDR1 SGHDT and CDR2 YYEEEE. The V and J ends lost 7 bases and 4 bases respectively, with 9 bases between them. The CDR3 sequence: CASQGPYEQYF. The CDR3, as DNA: TGTGCCAGCCAGGGGCCATACGAGCAGTACTTC.

This chain uses TRBV15 with TRBJ2-1, with D possibly matching TRBD2 (5 bases). Trimming left V 1 base short and J 4 bases short, with 17 bases between. The CDR3 has 17 amino acids. The V gene's germline CDR1 is LNHNV and CDR2 YYDKDF (reference sequence). DNA for the CDR3: TGTGCCACCAGCAGAGGGGGAAGCGGAAGCTATTACAATGAGCAGTTCTTC. Translating gives CATSRGGSGSYYNEQFF. The entire variable domain, with the rest obtained from reference TRBV15 and TRBJ2-1, is as follows: DAMVIQNPRYQVTQFGKPVTLSCSQTLNHNVMYWYQQKSSQAPKLLFHYYDKDFNNEADTPDNFQSRRPNTSFCFLDIRSPGLGDTAMYLCATSRGGSGSYYNEQFFGPGTRLTVL.